This T cell receptor beta chain was obtained from a study of cytomegalovirus exposure and HLA in healthy donors. Study findings and constraints: More clonal expansion characterized HLA-associated TCR beta chains than equally common others in a later analysis. The analysis excluded some indistinguishable V segments, including TRBV6-2 and TRBV6-3. CMV serostatus was the only recorded immune exposure for donors.

Each of the donors was a healthy bone marrow donor. Worth noting for this clone: Its antigen is undetermined.

Germline CDR1 MNHEY, CDR2 SMNVEV (reference sequence). This CDR3 has 15 residues. Trimming pared 5 bases from V and 6 bases from J, leaving 19 bases between. The PCR contained 60 Vbeta and 13 Jbeta primers. Profiled with immunoSEQ multiplex PCR; TCRdb holds only in-frame clones, not every one. The sample includes 150,000 to 160,000 clones, around 82% of them seen just once. The TCR originated in a woman aged 40 to 50 in good health and CMV-seropositive. Sequencing was carried out using PBMCs. The V and J genes are TRBV27 and TRBJ1-2, with D perhaps matching TRBD1 (6 bases). The CDR3 region is CASSLNGWGRDGYTF. The CDR3 region has the DNA TGTGCCAGCAGTCTCAATGGCTGGGGGCGGGATGGCTACACCTTC.